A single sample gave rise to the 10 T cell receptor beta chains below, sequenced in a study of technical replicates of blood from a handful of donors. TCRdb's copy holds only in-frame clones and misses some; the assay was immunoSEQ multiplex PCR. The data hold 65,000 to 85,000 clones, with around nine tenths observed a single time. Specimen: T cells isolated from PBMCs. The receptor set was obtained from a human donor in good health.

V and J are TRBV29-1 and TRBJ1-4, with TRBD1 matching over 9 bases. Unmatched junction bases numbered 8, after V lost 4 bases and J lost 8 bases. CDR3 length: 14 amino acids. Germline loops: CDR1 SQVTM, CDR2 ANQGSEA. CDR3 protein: CSVGMGQGNEKLFF. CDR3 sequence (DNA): TGCAGCGTTGGGATGGGACAGGGAAACGAAAAACTGTTTTTT.

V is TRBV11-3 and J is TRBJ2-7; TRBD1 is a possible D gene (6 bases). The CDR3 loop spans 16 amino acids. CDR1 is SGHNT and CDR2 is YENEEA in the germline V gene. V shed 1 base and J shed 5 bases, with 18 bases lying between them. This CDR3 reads CASSLGTGLSVNEQYF. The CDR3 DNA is TGTGCCAGCAGCTTAGGTACAGGGCTTTCGGTCAACGAGCAGTACTTC.

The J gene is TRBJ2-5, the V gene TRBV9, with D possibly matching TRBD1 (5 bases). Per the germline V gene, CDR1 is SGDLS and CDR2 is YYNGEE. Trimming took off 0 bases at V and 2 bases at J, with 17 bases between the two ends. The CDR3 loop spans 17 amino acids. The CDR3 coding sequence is TGTGCCAGCAGCGTAGCTGTCGGGCAAAGGGGACAAGAGACCCAGTACTTC. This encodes CASSVAVGQRGQETQYF.

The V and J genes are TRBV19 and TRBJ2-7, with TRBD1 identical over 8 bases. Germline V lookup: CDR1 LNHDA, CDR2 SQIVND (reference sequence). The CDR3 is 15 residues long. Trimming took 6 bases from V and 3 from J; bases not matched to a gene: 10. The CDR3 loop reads CASRRAGGAIYEQYF. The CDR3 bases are TGTGCCAGTAGAAGAGCAGGGGGCGCGATCTACGAGCAGTACTTC.

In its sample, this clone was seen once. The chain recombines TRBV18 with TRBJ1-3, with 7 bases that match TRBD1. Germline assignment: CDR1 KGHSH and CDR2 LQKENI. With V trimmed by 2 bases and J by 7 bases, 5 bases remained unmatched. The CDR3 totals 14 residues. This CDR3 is CASSPGQGDNTIYF. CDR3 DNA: TGTGCCAGCTCACCAGGGCAGGGGGACAACACCATATATTTT.

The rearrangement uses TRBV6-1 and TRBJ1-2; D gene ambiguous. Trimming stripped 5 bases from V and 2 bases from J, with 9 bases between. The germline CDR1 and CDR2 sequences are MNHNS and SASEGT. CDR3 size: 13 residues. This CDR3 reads CASSITENYGYTF. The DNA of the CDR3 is TGTGCCAGCAGTATTACAGAGAACTATGGCTACACCTTC.

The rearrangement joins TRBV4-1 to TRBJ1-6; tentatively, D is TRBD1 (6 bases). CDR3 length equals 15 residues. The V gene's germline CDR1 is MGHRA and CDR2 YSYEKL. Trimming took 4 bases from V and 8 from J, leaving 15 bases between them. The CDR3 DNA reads TGCGCCAGCAGCCGGGGAACAGGGTTTGATTCACCCCTCCACTTT. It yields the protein CASSRGTGFDSPLHF.

The CDR3 DNA is TGCGCCAGCAGCCCGACTAGCGGGAGGCTTCTCCTCTGGGCTGGGGCCAACGTCCTGACTTTC. This codes for CASSPTSGRLLLWAGANVLTF. V usage is TRBV4-1 and J usage is TRBJ2-6; 13 nucleotides align to TRBD2. V was pared by 4 bases and J by 2 bases, with 14 bases of the junction left unmatched. CDR3 length: 21 residues. Germline assignment: CDR1 MGHRA and CDR2 YSYEKL.

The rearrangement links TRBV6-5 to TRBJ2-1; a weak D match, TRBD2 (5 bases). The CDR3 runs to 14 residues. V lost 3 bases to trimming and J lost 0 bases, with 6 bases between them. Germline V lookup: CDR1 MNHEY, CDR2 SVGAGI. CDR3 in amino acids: CASSYAGSYNEQFF. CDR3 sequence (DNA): TGTGCCAGCAGTTATGCGGGCTCCTACAATGAGCAGTTCTTC.

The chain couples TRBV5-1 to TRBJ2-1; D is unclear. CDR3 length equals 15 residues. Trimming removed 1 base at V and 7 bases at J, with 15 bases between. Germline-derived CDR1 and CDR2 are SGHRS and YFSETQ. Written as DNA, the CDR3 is TGCGCCAGCAGCTTGCCCGAGTCGGAGAGTAATGAGCAGTTCTTC. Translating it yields CASSLPESESNEQFF. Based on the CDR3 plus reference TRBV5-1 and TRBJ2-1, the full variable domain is KAGVTQTPRYLIKTRGQQVTLSCSPISGHRSVSWYQQTPGQGLQFLFEYFSETQRNKGNFPGRFSGRQFSNSRSEMNVSTLELGDSALYLCASSLPESESNEQFFGPGTRLTVL.